Sequencing of this T cell receptor (beta chain) was carried out in a study of cytomegalovirus exposure and HLA in healthy donors. In germline, CDR1 is SGHVS, CDR2 FQNEAQ. The junction had 7 bases not matched to a gene; V was cut back by 3 bases and J by 1 base. The CDR3 is 17 residues long. The PCR contained 60 Vbeta and 13 Jbeta primers. Data came from immunoSEQ multiplex PCR; TCRdb stores just in-frame clones and leaves some out. The repertoire includes 150,000 to 200,000 clones, 70% to 90% of them detected once, and roughly 10% sits in the top ten. The receptor was derived from a man aged 18 to 30 in good health and CMV-seropositive. The sequenced sample was PBMCs. The chain links TRBV7-8 to TRBJ2-4, with 9 bases matching TRBD1. CDR3: CASSFPTGGGAKNIQYF. The CDR3 nucleotides read TGTGCCAGCAGCTTCCCGACAGGGGGTGGTGCCAAAAACATTCAGTACTTC.